This T cell receptor (beta chain) was profiled in a study of spatial heterogeneity in lung cancer. TCRdb re-analysed the 5' RACE reads in MiXCR, keeping a single row per CDR3 protein. The table lists some 110,000 distinct CDR3 sequences, 12% of them singletons. Specified time point: blood at routine non-recurrence follow-up after resection. Tumor, nontumor lung or frozen PBMC supplied whole RNA that was sequenced unsorted. This clonotype was observed a handful of times. Trimming took off 3 bases at V and 1 base at J, with 7 bases between the two ends. The germline gives CDR1 SGHVS, CDR2 FQNEAQ. The CDR3 length is 14 residues.

The clonotype comes from a male donor with early-stage non-small cell lung cancer. The J gene is TRBJ1-5, the V gene TRBV7-8, with D unresolved. This specimen was PBMCs, taken at follow-up. The CDR3 DNA reads TGTGCCAGCAGCTTCTTAGAGAGCAATCAGCCCCAGCATTTT. Residues: CASSFLESNQPQHF.